The T cell receptor (beta chain) under discussion was sequenced for a study of cytomegalovirus exposure and HLA in healthy donors. Across the whole study: The 90 to 150 validation repertoires and the approximately 700 first-cohort repertoires shared a platform, a later analysis reported.

The assay was immunoSEQ multiplex PCR, and TCRdb's table has in-frame clones only and misses some. The sample has 300,000 or so clones; around 90% are singletons. V gave up 4 bases and J gave up 6 bases, with 15 bases separating them. CDR3 length: 14 amino acids. Germline CDR1 is SGHAT and CDR2 is FQNNGV. Study conclusions and caveats: The study put roughly 160 TCR beta chains on its list as cytomegalovirus-associated. The finding came from a later analysis; first-cohort TCR clusters tended to co-occur in the roughly 120 validation repertoires.

Concerning this clone: Its antigen is as yet unknown.

The receptor's source is a man between 25 and 39 years old in good health and CMV-seronegative. The chain links TRBV11-2 to TRBJ1-1; no definite D call. The source material was PBMCs. This chain's CDR3 is CASSSSDLIPEAFF. DNA of the CDR3: TGTGCCAGCAGCTCCAGCGACCTAATCCCTGAAGCTTTCTTT.